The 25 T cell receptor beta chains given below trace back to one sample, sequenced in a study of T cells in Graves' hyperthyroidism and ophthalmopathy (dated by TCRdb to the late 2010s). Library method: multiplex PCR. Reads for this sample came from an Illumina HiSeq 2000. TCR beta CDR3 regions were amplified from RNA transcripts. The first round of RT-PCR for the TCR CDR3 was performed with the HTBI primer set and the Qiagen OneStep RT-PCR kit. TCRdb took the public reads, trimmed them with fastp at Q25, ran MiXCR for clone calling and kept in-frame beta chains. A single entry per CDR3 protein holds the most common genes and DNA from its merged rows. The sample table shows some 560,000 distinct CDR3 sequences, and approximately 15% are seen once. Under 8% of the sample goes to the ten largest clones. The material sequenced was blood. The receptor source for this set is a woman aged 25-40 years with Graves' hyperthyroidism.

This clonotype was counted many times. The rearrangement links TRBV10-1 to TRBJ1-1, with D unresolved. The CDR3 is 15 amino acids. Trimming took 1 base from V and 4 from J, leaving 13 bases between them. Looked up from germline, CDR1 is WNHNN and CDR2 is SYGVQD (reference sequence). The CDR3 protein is CASSEFGSGVTEAFF. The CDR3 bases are TGCGCCAGCAGTGAGTTTGGGTCTGGAGTCACTGAAGCTTTCTTT.

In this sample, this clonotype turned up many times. The CDR3 spells CASSLSAGFHEQYF. The CDR3 DNA sequence: TGTGCCAGCAGTTTATCGGCGGGGTTCCACGAGCAGTACTTC. The chain is built from TRBV27 and TRBJ2-7; D may be TRBD2 (6 bases). Trimming pared 0 bases from V and 5 bases from J, leaving 11 bases between. The CDR3 sequence is 14 residues long. CDR1 and CDR2 (germline): MNHEY, SMNVEV (reference sequence).

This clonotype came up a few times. The CDR3, as DNA: TGTGCCAGCAGCAAGACAGGGACAAACACTGAAGCTTTCTTT. Amino acid sequence: CASSKTGTNTEAFF. The chain employs TRBV11-2 and TRBJ1-1, with 7 bases that match TRBD1. J lost 2 bases, V lost 5 bases, and 5 bases had no gene match. The CDR3 totals 14 residues. Germline V lookup: CDR1 SGHAT, CDR2 FQNNGV.

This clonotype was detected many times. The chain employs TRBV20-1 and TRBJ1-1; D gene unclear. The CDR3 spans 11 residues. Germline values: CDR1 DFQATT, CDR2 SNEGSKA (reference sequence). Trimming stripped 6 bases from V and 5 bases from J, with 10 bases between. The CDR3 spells CSACRGTEAFF. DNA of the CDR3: TGCAGTGCCTGCCGGGGTACTGAAGCTTTCTTT.

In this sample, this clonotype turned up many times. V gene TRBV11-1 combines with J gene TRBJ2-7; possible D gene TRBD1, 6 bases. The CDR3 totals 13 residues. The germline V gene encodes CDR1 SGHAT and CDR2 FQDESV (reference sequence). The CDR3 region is CATGWTASYEQYF. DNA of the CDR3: TGTGCTACGGGGTGGACAGCCTCCTACGAGCAGTACTTC.

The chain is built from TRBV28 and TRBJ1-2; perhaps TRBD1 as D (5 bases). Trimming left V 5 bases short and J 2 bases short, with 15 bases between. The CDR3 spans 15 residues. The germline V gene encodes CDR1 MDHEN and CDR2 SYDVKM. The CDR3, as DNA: TGTGCCAGCAGTGATACAGTGGGGGTCAACTATGGCTACACCTTC. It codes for CASSDTVGVNYGYTF.

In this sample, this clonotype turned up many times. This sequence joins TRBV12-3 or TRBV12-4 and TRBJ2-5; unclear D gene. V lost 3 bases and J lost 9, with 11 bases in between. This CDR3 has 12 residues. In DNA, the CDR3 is TGTGCCAGCAGTTTCTCTGGTGGGGCCCAGTACTTC. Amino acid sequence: CASSFSGGAQYF.

The CDR3 spells CSARLTGGKYEQYF. Here the CDR3 DNA reads TGCAGTGCTAGACTGACAGGGGGGAAATACGAGCAGTACTTC. The J gene is TRBJ2-7, the V gene TRBV20-1; 9 nucleotides line up with TRBD1. The CDR3 length is 14 residues. With 2 bases clipped from V and 4 bases from J, the junction kept 6 bases outside the gene matches. Per germline, CDR1 DFQATT and CDR2 SNEGSKA (reference sequence).

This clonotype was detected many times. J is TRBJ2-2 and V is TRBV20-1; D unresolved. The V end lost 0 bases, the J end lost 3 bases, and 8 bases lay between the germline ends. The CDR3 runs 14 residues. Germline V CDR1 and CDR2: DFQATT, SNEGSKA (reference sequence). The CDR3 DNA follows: TGCAGTGCTAGAGAGGTCGCCCACACCGGGGAGCTGTTTTTT. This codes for CSAREVAHTGELFF.

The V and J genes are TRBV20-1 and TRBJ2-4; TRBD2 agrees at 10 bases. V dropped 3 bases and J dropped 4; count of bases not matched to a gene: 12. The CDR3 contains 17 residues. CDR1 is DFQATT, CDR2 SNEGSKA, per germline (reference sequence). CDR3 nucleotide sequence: TGCAGTGCTAGGGATCTAGCGGGGGTGCGGGAAAAAAACATTCAGTACTTC. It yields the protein CSARDLAGVREKNIQYF.

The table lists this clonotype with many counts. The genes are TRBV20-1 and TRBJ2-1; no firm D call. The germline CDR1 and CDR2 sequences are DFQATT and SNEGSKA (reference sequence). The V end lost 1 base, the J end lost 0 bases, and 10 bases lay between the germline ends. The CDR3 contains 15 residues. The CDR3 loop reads CSARAPSYSYNEQFF. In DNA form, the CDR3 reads TGCAGTGCTAGAGCCCCCAGTTACTCCTACAATGAGCAGTTCTTC.

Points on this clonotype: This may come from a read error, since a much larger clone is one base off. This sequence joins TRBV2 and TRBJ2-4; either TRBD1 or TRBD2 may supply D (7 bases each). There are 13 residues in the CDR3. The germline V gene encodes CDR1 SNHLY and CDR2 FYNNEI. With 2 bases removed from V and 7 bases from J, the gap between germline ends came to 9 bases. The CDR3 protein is CASSEQGGNIQYF. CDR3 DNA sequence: TGTGCCAGCAGTGAACAGGGGGGGAACATTCAGTACTTC. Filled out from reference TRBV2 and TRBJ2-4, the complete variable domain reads EPEVTQTPSHQVTQMGQEVILRCVPISNHLYFYWYRQILGQKVEFLVSFYNNEISEKSEIFDDQFSVERPDGSNFTLKIRSTKLEDSAMYFCASSEQGGNIQYFGAGTRLSVL.

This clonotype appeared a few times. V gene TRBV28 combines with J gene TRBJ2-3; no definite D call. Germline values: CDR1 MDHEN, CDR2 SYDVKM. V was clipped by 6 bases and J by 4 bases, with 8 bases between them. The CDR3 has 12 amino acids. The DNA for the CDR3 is TGTGCCAGCAGCTATATATCAGATACGCAGTATTTT. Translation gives CASSYISDTQYF.

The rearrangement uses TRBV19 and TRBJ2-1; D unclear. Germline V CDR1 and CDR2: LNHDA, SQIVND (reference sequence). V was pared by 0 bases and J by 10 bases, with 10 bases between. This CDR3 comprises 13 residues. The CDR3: CASSIDKVKEQFF. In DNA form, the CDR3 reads TGTGCCAGTAGTATAGATAAGGTTAAGGAGCAGTTCTTC.

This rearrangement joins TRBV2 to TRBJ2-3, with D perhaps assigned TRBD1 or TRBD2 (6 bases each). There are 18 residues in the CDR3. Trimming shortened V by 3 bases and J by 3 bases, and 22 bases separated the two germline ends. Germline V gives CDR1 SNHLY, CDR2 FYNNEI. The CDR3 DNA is TGTGCCAGCAGTGATAGGCTTCGGGGGCGTCTGGGTACAGATACGCAGTATTTT. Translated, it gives CASSDRLRGRLGTDTQYF.

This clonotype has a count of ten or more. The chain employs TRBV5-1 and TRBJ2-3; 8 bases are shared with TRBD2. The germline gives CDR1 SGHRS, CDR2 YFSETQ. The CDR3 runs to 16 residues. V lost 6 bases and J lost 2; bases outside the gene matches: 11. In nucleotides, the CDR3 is TGCGCCAGCACCCTAGCGGGCCGACCCTACACAGATACGCAGTATTTT. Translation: CASTLAGRPYTDTQYF. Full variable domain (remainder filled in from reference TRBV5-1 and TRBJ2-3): KAGVTQTPRYLIKTRGQQVTLSCSPISGHRSVSWYQQTPGQGLQFLFEYFSETQRNKGNFPGRFSGRQFSNSRSEMNVSTLELGDSALYLCASTLAGRPYTDTQYFGPGTRLTVL.

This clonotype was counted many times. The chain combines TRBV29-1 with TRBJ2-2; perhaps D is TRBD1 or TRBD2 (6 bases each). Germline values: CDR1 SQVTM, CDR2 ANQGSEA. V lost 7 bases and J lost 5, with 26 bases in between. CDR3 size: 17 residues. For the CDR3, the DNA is TGCAGCGCGCTGAAGGGTTTGGGGGGCTTAGGGACCGGGGAGCTGTTTTTT. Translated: CSALKGLGGLGTGELFF.

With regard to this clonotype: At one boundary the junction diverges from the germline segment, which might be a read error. CDR3 in DNA: TGTGCCAGCAGCCCAGAACTAAGCACCCGGGAGCTGTTTTTT. Translated: CASSPELSTRELFF. The chain combines TRBV9 with TRBJ2-2; D gene uncertain. Germline CDR1 is SGDLS and CDR2 is YYNGEE. The CDR3 sequence is 14 residues long.

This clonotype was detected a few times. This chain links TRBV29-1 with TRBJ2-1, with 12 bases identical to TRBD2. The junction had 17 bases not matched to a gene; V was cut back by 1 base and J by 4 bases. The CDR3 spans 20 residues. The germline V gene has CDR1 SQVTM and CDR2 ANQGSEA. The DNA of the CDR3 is TGCAGCGTTGAAGTATCCAACCTTAAGAACGGACTAGCGGGATACAATGAGCAGTTCTTC. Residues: CSVEVSNLKNGLAGYNEQFF.

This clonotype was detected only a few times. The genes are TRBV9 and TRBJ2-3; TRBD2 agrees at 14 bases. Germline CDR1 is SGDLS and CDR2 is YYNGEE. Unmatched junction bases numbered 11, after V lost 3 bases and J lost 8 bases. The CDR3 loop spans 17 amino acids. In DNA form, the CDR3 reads TGTGCCAGCAGCGGAGGGACTAGCGGGAGTTTGTTGGCTACGCAGTATTTT. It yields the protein CASSGGTSGSLLATQYF.

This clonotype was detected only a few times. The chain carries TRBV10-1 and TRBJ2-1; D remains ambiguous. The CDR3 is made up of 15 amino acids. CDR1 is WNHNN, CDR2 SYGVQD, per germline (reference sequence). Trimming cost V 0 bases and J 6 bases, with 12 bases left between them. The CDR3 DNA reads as TGCGCCAGCAGTGAGTCCGTGGGAACCCCCAATGAGCAGTTCTTC. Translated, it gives CASSESVGTPNEQFF.

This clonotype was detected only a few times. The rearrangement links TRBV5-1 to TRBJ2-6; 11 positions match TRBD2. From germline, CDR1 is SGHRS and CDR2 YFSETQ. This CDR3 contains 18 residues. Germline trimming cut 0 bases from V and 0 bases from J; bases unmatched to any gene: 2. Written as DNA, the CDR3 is TGCGCCAGCAGCTTGGGGGGGACTAGCGGCTCTGGGGCCAACGTCCTGACTTTC. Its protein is CASSLGGTSGSGANVLTF.

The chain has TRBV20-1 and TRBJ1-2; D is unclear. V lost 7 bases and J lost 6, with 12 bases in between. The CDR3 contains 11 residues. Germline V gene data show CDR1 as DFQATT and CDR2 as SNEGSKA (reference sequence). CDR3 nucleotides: TGCAGTGTTCCAGGCGGTGATGGCTACACCTTC. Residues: CSVPGGDGYTF.

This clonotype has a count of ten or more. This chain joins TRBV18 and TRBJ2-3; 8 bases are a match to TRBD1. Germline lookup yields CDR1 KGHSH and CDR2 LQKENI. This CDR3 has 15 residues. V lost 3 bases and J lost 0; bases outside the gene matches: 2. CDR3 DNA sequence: TGTGCCAGCTCACCCCAGGGGGCTAGCACAGATACGCAGTATTTT. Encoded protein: CASSPQGASTDTQYF.

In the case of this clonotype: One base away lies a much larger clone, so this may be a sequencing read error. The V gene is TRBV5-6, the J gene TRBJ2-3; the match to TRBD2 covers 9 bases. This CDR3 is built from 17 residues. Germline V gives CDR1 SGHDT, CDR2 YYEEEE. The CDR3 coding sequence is TGTGCCAACAGCTCAACTCTCCGGACTAGCGAGGCAGATACGCAGTATTTT. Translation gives CANSSTLRTSEADTQYF. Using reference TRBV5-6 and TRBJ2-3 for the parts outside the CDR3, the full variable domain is DAGVTQSPTHLIKTRGQQVTLRCSPKSGHDTVSWYQQALGQGPQFIFQYYEEEERQRGNFPDRFSGHQFPNYSSELNVNALLLGDSALYLCANSSTLRTSEADTQYFGPGTRLTVL.